Following are 7 T cell receptor beta chains from one sample sequenced in a study of read filtering for tumor transcriptome and immune sequencing. From roughly 390 ng of RNA, a library with molecular barcoded alpha/delta and beta/gamma adaptors was made. TCRdb ran MiXCR on the reads and lists one entry per CDR3 protein. The repertoire holds fewer than 90,000 distinct CDR3 sequences, around 12% seen once, with more than 12% in the top ten. The sample taken for sequencing was a population of CD138-negative cells sorted from bone marrow. Receptor source: a donor at least 40 years old with multiple myeloma.

This clonotype was picked up many times. The V and J genes are TRBV18 and TRBJ1-4; D remains unclear. The CDR3 is made up of 15 amino acids. CDR1 KGHSH and CDR2 LQKENI come from the germline V gene. V was clipped by 0 bases and J by 5 bases, with 10 bases between them. Here the CDR3 reads CASSPPGTENEKLFF. The CDR3 nucleotides read TGTGCCAGCTCACCACCGGGCACGGAGAATGAAAAACTGTTTTTT.

About this clonotype itself: A much bigger clone sits one base away, suggesting this may be a read error. Without the conserved terminal phenylalanine or tryptophan, this CDR3 likely stems from a read error. This chain joins TRBV12-3 or TRBV12-4 and TRBJ2-5, with D possibly matching TRBD2 (5 bases). The CDR3 length is 14 residues. V lost 5 bases and J 5 bases, leaving 15 bases between the germline ends. CDR3 DNA sequence: TGTGCCAGCAGTCCCGGACTGCTGGGGGAGACCCAGTACTCC. Its translation: CASSPGLLGETQYS.

This clonotype appeared many times. The CDR3 here is CAWSVAVSMQFF. Written as DNA, the CDR3 is TGTGCCTGGAGTGTTGCAGTATCAATGCAGTTCTTC. The chain couples TRBV30 to TRBJ2-1; D uncertain. V lost 0 bases, J lost 12 bases, and 12 bases lay in between. Germline V CDR1 and CDR2: GTSNPN, SVGIG (reference sequence). The CDR3 contains 12 residues.

Details on this clonotype: This may stem from a read error, because a much larger clone lies one nucleotide away. The chain recombines TRBV9 with TRBJ2-7; D is unresolved. Germline assignment: CDR1 SGDLS and CDR2 YYNGEE. The CDR3 spans 15 residues. The CDR3, as DNA: TGTGCCAACAGCGTAGGAGAAAACTACTACTACGAGCAGTACTTC. Protein product: CANSVGENYYYEQYF.

This clonotype was seen ten or more times. The chain combines TRBV7-9 with TRBJ2-1; D is unresolved. V lost 4 bases and J 2 bases, leaving 12 bases between the germline ends. The CDR3 has 15 amino acids. Germline V gene sequence: CDR1 SEHNR, CDR2 FQNEAQ (reference sequence). CDR3 nucleotide sequence: TGTGCCAGCAGCTCCCAGCGCGGAGCCTACAATGAGCAGTTCTTC. Encoded protein: CASSSQRGAYNEQFF.

This clonotype was recorded a few times. Possible read error: a much larger clone is one base away. CDR3 loop: CASSLGQAANQPRHF. CDR3 nucleotide sequence: TGTGCCAGCAGCTTAGGGCAGGCTGCCAATCAGCCCCGGCATTTT. The rearrangement links TRBV11-2 to TRBJ1-5; D uncertain. CDR3 length equals 15 residues. Looked up from germline, CDR1 is SGHAT and CDR2 is FQNNGV.

There are many counts of this clonotype. The gene calls are TRBV20-1 and TRBJ2-3; D may be TRBD2 (5 bases). The ends were cut back, 6 bases at V and 1 base at J, with 14 bases in the middle. The CDR3 has 14 amino acids. The germline V gene encodes CDR1 DFQATT and CDR2 SNEGSKA (reference sequence). CDR3 residues: CSAVSRVGTDTQYF. The CDR3 coding sequence is TGCAGTGCCGTTTCGAGGGTGGGCACAGATACGCAGTATTTT.